The TCR beta chain under discussion was sequenced for a study of T cells in severe cutaneous drug reactions. For the study at large: Blister fluid/cells and PBMC came from acute- or recovery-stage patients.

Sequenced patients had Stevens-Johnson syndrome or toxic epidermal necrolysis caused by carbamazepine. The iRepertoire multiplex PCR system with TCR subtype-specific primers built both bulk and single-cell libraries. TCRdb re-called the multiplex PCR reads and gives one entry per CDR3 protein, without DNA. Its clone listing holds about 1,100 distinct CDR3 sequences. By frequency, this clonotype is medium-sized. CDR3 length: 16 amino acids. Germline assignment: CDR1 SGHRS and CDR2 YFSETQ. Sequencing used PBMCs. The V and J genes are TRBV5-1 and TRBJ2-7; no DNA is available, so the TRBD2 call from TCRdb remains unchecked. The TCR sequence derives from a human donor with a severe cutaneous adverse drug reaction. The CDR3 loop reads CASSLGGVSAIDEQYF. Variable domain in full (rest from reference TRBV5-1 and TRBJ2-7): KAGVTQTPRYLIKTRGQQVTLSCSPISGHRSVSWYQQTPGQGLQFLFEYFSETQRNKGNFPGRFSGRQFSNSRSEMNVSTLELGDSALYLCASSLGGVSAIDEQYFGPGTRLTVT.